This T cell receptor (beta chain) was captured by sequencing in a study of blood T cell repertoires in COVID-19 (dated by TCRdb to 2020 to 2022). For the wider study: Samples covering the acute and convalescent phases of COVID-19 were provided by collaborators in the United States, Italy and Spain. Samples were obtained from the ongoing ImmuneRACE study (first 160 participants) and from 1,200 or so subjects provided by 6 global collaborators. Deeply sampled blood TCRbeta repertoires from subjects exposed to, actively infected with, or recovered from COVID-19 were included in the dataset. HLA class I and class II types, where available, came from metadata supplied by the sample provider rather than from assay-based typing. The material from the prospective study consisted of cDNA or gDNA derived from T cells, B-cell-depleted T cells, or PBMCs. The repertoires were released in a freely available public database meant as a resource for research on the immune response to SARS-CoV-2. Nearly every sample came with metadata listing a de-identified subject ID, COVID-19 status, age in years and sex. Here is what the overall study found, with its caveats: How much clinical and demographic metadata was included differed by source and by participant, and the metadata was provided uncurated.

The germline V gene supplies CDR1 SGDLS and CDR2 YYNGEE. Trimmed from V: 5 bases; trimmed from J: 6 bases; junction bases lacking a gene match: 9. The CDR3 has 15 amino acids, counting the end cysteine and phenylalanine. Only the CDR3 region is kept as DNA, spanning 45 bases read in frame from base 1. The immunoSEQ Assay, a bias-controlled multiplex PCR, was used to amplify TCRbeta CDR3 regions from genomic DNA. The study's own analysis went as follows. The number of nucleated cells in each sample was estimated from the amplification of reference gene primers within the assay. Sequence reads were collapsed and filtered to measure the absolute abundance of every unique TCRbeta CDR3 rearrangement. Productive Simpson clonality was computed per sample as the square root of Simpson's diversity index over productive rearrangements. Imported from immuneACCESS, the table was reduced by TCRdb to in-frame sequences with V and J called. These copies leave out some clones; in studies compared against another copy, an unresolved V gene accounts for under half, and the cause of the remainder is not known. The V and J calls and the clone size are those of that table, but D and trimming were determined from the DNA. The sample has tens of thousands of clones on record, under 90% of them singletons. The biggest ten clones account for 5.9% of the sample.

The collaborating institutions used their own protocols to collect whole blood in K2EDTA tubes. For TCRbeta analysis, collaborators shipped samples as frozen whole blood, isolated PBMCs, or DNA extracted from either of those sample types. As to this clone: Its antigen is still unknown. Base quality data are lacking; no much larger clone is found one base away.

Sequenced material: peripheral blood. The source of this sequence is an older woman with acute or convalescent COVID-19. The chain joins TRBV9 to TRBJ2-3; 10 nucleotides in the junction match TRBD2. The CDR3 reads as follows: CASSDKAGGADTQYF. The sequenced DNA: TGTGCCAGCAGTGATAAAGCGGGAGGGGCGGATACGCAGTATTTT. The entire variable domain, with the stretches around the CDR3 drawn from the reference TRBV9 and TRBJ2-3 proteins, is DSGVTQTPKHLITATGQRVTLRCSPRSGDLSVYWYQQSLDQGLQFLIQYYNGEERAKGNILERFSAQQFPDLHSELNLSSLELGDSALYFCASSDKAGGADTQYFGPGTRLTVL.